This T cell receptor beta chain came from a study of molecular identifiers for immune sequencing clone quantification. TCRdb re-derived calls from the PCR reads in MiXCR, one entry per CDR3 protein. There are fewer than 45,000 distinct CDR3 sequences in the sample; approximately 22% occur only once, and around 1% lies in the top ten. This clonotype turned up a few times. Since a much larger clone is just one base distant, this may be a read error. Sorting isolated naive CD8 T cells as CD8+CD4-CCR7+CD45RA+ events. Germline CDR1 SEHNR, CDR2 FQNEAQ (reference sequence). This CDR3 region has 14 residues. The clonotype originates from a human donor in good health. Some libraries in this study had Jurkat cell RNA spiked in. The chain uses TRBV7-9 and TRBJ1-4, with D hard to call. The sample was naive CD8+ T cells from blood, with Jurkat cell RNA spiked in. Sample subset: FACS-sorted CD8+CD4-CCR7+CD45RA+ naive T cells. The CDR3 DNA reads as TGTGCCGGCAGCCAGGACTCCTCCAATGAAAAACTGTTTTTT. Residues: CAGSQDSSNEKLFF. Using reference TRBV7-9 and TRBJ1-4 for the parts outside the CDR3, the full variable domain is DTGVSQNPRHKITKRGQNVTFRCDPISEHNRLYWYRQTLGQGPEFLTYFQNEAQLEKSRLLSDRFSAERPKGSFSTLEIQRTEQGDSAMYLCAGSQDSSNEKLFFGSGTQLSVL.